The 4 T cell receptor beta chains listed next were all sequenced from one sample in a study of blood T cell repertoires in COVID-19. Sequencing was performed with immunoSEQ multiplex PCR; in TCRdb, only in-frame clones are kept and a portion is missing. Counted here are about 300,000 clones, under 90% occurring once; the ten biggest clones make up 4% to 5%. The sequenced sample was PBMCs or T cells enriched from blood (not recorded which). The receptors were gathered from a man aged 25 to 40 who had recovered from COVID-19.

This sequence joins TRBV6-4 and TRBJ1-2; D is undetermined. V shed 0 bases and J shed 2 bases, with 7 bases lying between them. Germline CDR1 is MRHNA and CDR2 is SNTAGT. The length of the CDR3 is 14 residues. The CDR3 reads CASSDSGGNYGYTF. The DNA for the CDR3 is TGTGCCAGCAGTGACTCTGGCGGAAACTATGGCTACACCTTC.

This rearrangement joins TRBV11-3 to TRBJ2-3, with D possibly TRBD1 on 6 matching bases. The CDR3 has 14 amino acids. The germline gives CDR1 SGHNT, CDR2 YENEEA. The germline V and J ends were trimmed by 5 bases and 2 bases, with 11 bases remaining between them. The CDR3 nucleotides read TGTGCCAGCAGCCCCCGGGACAACACAGATACGCAGTATTTT. Its protein product is CASSPRDNTDTQYF.

As to this clone: Since the CDR3 does not end with the conserved phenylalanine or tryptophan, this likely comes from a read error. No DNA is shown, since the ends of the CDR3 on it are uncertain; the CDR3 is the one TCRdb lists. The chain couples TRBV5-1 to TRBJ2-3; no check of the table's D call, TRBD2, against the DNA was made. 10 amino acids form the CDR3, both terminal residues included. Germline loops: CDR1 SGHRS, CDR2 YFSETQ. CDR3 sequence: CASSPYRSSI.

J is TRBJ2-4 and V is TRBV20-1; 12 bases are a match to TRBD2. V lost 3 bases to trimming and J lost 2 bases; unmatched junction nucleotides: 14. Germline V gives CDR1 DFQATT, CDR2 SNEGSKA (reference sequence). The CDR3 is 19 residues long. The chain's CDR3 is CSASGPSGRGGPTKNIQYF. CDR3 sequence (DNA): TGCAGTGCTAGTGGCCCTAGCGGGAGGGGGGGCCCGACCAAAAACATTCAGTACTTC.